This TCR beta chain emerged from a study of OX40 agonist ivuxolimab in advanced cancers. Study background: The diagnoses of dose-escalation patients were hepatocellular carcinoma, melanoma, renal cell or head and neck cancer. Averaging about 60 years in age, with a range of roughly 20 to 90, the cohort was 82.7% male.

This clone appeared a single time. Blood sampling took place at baseline, cycle 4 day 1, and cycle 7 day 1. Losses at the gene ends were 6 bases for V and 1 base for J; bases not matched to a gene: 12. The CDR3 has 18 amino acids. Generated by immunoSEQ multiplex PCR, the TCRdb table keeps only in-frame clones and is missing some. This sample has fewer than 35,000 clones, with roughly 79% found just once. Sequences were derived from CD4+ or CD8+ T cells sorted from blood, sampled in a trial of the OX40 agonist ivuxolimab. The rearrangement uses TRBV23-1 and TRBJ2-5, with 12 bases identical to TRBD2. TRBV23-1 is placed among ORFs of uncertain function. The sequence was collected from an adult with an advanced solid tumor such as melanoma, head and neck, liver or kidney cancer. CDR3 loop: CASSTGTSGPRTQETQYF. The CDR3 nucleotides are TGCGCCAGCAGCACCGGGACTAGCGGGCCGCGGACCCAAGAGACCCAGTACTTC.